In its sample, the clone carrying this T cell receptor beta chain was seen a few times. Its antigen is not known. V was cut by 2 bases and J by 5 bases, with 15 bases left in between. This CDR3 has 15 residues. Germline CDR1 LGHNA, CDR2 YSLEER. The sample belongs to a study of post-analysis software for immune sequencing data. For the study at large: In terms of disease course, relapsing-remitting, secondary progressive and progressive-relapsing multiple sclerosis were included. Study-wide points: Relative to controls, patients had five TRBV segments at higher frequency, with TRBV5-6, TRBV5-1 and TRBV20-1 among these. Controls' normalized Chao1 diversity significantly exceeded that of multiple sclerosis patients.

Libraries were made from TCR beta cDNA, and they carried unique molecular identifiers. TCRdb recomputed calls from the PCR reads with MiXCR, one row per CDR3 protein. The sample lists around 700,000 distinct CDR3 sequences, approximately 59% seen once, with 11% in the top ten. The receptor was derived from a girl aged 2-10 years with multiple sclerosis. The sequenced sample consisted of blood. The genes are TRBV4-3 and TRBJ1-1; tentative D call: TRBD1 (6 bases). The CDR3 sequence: CASSQPNHRETEAFF. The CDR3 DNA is TGCGCCAGCAGCCAACCTAATCACAGGGAGACTGAAGCTTTCTTT.